One and the same sample provided the 2 T cell receptor beta chains below, sequenced in a study of radiation and T cells in renal cell carcinoma (dated by TCRdb to about 2020). Taken with the paper, the label for time point translates to: blood 4 weeks post-SBRT, at nephrectomy. What this sample's treatment or condition label stands for: 15 Gy SBRT to primary tumor, nephrectomy 4 weeks later. Libraries were constructed by the immunoSEQ multiplex PCR assay. Not all clones reach the TCRdb copy of this immuneACCESS table, which keeps in-frame sequences only. Checked studies attribute under half of the gap to unresolved V genes and leave the rest unexplained. This sample comprises about 150,000 clones, about 86% of them detected only once. The top ten clones comprise 15% to 20% of the sample. Sequenced here: blood, sampled from a patient whose treatment included radiotherapy and nephrectomy. The receptors come from a woman in her forties or fifties with renal cell carcinoma.

This clone was seen only a few times. The V call is TRBV7-9, the J call TRBJ1-1; unclear D gene. Germline V gene lookup returns CDR1 SEHNR and CDR2 FQNEAQ (reference sequence). V dropped 2 bases and J dropped 0 bases, with 7 bases sitting between them. The CDR3 covers 14 residues. The CDR3 protein is CASSLSGVNTEAFF. In nucleotides, the CDR3 is TGTGCCAGCAGCTTATCCGGAGTGAACACTGAAGCTTTCTTT.

The chain carries TRBV7-6 and TRBJ2-1; possibly TRBD2 for D (6 bases). Germline values: CDR1 SGHVS, CDR2 FNYEAQ. The CDR3 extends over 13 amino acids. Trimming took 1 base from V and 8 from J, leaving 9 bases between them. DNA for the CDR3: TGTGCCAGCAGCTTAGTCTGGGGGGATGAGCAGTTCTTC. As protein: CASSLVWGDEQFF.